This entry is about one TCR beta chain. A second PCR, run for about 6 to 11 cycles, used a sample-barcoded 5' primer plus a J-beta primer mix. A template-switch adaptor that had 12 random nucleotides put a tag on each cDNA molecule. In TCRdb, the 5' RACE reads were re-called with MiXCR into one record per CDR3 protein. The table has around 1,900,000 distinct CDR3 sequences, 35% to 50% seen once. This sample was taken from a study of blood T cells in healthy people across ages. The V gene's germline CDR1 is MNHEY and CDR2 SVGAGI. This CDR3 has 14 residues. Trimming pared 6 bases from V and 5 bases from J, leaving 13 bases between.

The TCR sequence derives from a human donor in good health. The chain couples TRBV6-5 to TRBJ2-2; D unclear. The material sequenced was blood. The CDR3 nucleotides read TGTGCCAGCAGCCCGGAAGTAGGGACCGGGGAGCTGTTTTTT. Translated, it gives CASSPEVGTGELFF.